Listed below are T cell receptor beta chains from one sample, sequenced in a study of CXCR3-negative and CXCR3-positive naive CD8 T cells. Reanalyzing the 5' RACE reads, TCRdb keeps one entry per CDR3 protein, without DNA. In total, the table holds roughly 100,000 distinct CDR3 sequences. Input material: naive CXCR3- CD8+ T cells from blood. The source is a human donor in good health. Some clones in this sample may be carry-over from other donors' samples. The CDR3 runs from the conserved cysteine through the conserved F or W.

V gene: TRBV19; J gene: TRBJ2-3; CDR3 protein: CASSIILAEGRADTQYF
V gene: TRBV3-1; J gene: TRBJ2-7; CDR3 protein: CASSQEGPTYEQYF
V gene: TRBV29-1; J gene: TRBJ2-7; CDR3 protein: CSVVTDSSYEQYF
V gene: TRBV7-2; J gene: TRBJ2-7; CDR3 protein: CASSFFSGIRNEQYF
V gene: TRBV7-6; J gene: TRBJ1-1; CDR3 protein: CASSLEKNTEAFF
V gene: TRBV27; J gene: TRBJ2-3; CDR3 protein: CASSSSGVWDTQYF
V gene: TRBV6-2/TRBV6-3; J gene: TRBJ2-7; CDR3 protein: CASSLAGGTYEQYF
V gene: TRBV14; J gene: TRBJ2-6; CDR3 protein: CASSQFDDSGANVLTF
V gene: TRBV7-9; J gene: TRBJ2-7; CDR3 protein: CASSHGTADYEQYF
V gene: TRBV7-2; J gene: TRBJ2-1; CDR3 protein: CASITGGAYNEQFF
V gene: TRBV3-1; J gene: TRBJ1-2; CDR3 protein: CASSPGWGRYGYTF
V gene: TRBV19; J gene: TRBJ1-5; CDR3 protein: CASSKDSGQPQHF
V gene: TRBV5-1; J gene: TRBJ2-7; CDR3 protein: CASSLEGRKYEQYF
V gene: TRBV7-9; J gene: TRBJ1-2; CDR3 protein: CASSLTLGQLAGYTF
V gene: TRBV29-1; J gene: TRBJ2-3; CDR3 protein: CSVEESYLKTSDTQYF
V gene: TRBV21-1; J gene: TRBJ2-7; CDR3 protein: CASSKEDGQTYEQYF
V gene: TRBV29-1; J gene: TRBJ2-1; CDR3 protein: CSVPGTINEQFF
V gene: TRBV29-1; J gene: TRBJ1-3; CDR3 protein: CSVEGGGNTIYF
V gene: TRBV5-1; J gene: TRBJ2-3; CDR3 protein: CASSFVQGEDTQYF
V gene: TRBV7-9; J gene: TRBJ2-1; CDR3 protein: CASSLVTAGGNEQFF
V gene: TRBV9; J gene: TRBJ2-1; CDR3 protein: CASCPSREAGFEQFF
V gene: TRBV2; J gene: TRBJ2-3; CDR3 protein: CASSDDNMSTDTQYF
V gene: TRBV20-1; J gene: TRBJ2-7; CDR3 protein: CSAPPGDAYEQYF
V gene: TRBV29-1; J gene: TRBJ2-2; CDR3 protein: CSVGGTEKVGELFF
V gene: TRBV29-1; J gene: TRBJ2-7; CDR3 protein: CSVEDWDRGRYEQYF
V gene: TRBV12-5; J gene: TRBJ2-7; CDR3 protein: CASGLVTGGSYEQYF
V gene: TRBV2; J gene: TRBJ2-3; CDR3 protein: CASGFPLAGVDTQYF
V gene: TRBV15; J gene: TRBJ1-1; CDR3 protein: CATSRGGGGDGSFF
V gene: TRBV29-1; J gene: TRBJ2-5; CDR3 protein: CSVGVQETQYF
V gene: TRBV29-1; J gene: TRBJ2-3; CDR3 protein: CSAVPRADTQYF
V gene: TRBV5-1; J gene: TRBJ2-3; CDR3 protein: CASSYPQGGGTDTQYF
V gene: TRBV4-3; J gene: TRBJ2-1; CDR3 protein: CASSQDPRAYLDEQFF
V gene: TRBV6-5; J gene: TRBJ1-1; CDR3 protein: CASSYGVPGLNTEAFF
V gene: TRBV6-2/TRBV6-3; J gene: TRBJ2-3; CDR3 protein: CATWGQRDATDTQYF
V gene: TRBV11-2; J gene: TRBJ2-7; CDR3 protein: CASSLDPPVQTYEQYF
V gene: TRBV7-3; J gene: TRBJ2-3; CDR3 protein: CASSGQGYGDTQYF
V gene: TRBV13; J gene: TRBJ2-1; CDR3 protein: CASSLVPGNEQFF
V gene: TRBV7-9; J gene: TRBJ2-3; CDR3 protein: CASRGGPADTQYF